The following is a TCR beta chain sequence with its context. This record comes from a study of cytomegalovirus exposure and HLA in healthy donors. In the PCR, 60 Vbeta and 13 Jbeta primers were used. The method was immunoSEQ multiplex PCR; TCRdb's version includes in-frame clones alone and lacks a portion of them. The sample carries just over 150,000 clones, about three quarters recorded once. Those who donated were healthy bone marrow donors. The TCR was taken from a female donor in good health and CMV-seronegative. The specimen sequenced was PBMCs.

The CDR3 here is CASSLVGTGPYNEQFF. The CDR3 region has the DNA TGCGCCAGCAGCTTGGTGGGGACAGGGCCCTACAATGAGCAGTTCTTC. The chain recombines TRBV5-1 with TRBJ2-1, with 9 bases fitting TRBD1. The CDR3 is made up of 16 amino acids. Germline loops: CDR1 SGHRS, CDR2 YFSETQ. Trimming cost V 0 bases and J 2 bases; bases outside gene matches: 3. Drawing the rest from reference TRBV5-1 and TRBJ2-1, the complete variable domain is KAGVTQTPRYLIKTRGQQVTLSCSPISGHRSVSWYQQTPGQGLQFLFEYFSETQRNKGNFPGRFSGRQFSNSRSEMNVSTLELGDSALYLCASSLVGTGPYNEQFFGPGTRLTVL.